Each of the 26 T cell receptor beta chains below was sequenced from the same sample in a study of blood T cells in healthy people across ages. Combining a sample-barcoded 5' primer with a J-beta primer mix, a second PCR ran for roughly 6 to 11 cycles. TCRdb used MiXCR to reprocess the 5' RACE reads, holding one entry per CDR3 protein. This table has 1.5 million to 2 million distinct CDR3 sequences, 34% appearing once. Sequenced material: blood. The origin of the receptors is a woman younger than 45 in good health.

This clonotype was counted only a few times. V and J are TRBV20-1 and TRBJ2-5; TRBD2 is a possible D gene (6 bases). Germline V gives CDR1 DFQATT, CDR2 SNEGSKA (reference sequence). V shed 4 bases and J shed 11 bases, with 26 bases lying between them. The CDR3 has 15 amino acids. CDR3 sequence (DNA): TGCAGTGCTATCAGGGACTCGACAGTCTACAATGAGCAGTACTTC. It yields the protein CSAIRDSTVYNEQYF.

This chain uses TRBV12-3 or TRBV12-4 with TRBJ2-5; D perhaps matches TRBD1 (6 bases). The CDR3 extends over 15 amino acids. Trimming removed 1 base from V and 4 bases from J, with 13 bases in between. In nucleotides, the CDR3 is TGTGCCAGCAGTTTAGGCAGGGGTAAGGGAGAGACCCAGTACTTC. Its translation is CASSLGRGKGETQYF.

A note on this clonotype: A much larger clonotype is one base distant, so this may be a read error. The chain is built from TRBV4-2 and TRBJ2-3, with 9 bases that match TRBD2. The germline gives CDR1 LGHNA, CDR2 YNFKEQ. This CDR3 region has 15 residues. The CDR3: CASNQEGGGGDTQYF. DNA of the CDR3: TGTGCCAGCAACCAAGAGGGCGGGGGGGGAGATACGCAGTATTTT.

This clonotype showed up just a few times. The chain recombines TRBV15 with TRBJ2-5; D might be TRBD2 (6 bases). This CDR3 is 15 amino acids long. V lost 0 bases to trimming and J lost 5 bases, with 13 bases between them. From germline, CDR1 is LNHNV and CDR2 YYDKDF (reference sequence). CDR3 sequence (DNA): TGTGCCACCAGCAGAGAGACGGGAGACCCGGAGACCCAGTACTTC. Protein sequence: CATSRETGDPETQYF.

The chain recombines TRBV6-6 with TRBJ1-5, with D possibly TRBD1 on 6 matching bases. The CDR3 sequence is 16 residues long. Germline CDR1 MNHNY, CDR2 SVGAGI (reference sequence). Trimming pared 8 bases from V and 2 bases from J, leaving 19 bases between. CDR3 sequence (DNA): TGTGCCAGCTCGGGGGGGCAGGCGGGGGGCAATCAGCCCCAGCATTTT. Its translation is CASSGGQAGGNQPQHF.

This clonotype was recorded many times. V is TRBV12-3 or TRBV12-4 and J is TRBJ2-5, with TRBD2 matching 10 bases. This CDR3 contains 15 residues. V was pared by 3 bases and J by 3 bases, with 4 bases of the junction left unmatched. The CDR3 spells CASSLSSGGKETQYF. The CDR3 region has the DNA TGTGCCAGCAGTTTGAGTAGCGGGGGGAAAGAGACCCAGTACTTC.

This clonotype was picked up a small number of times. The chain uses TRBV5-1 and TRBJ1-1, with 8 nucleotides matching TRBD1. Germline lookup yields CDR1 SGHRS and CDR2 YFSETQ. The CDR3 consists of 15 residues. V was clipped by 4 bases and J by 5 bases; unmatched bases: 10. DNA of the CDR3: TGCGCCAGCAGCCCTGGACAGGGCCTCGCAACTGAAGCTTTCTTT. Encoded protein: CASSPGQGLATEAFF.

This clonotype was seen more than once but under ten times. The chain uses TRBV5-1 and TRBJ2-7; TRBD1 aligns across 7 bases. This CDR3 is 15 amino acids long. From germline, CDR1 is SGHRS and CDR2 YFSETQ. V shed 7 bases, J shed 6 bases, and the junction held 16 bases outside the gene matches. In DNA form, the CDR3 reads TGCGCCAGCGGGTCCATACCGGGACAGAGCCGCGAGCAGTACTTC. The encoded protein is CASGSIPGQSREQYF.

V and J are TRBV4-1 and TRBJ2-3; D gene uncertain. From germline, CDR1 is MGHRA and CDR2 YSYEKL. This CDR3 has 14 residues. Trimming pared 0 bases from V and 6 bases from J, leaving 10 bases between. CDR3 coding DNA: TGCGCCAGCAGCCAAGATCACCTACTCGATACGCAGTATTTT. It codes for CASSQDHLLDTQYF.

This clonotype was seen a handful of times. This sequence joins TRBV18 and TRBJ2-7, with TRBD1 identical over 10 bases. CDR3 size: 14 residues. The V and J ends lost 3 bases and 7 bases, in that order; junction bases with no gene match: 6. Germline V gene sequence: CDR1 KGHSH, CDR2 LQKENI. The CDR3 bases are TGTGCCAGCTCACCGGGACAGGGGAAATTGGAGCAGTACTTC. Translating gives CASSPGQGKLEQYF.

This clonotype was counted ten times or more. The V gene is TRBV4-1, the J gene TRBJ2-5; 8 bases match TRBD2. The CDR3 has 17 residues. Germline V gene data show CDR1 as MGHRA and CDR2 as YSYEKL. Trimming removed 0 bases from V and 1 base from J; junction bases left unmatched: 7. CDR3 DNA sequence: TGCGCCAGCAGCCAAGAGAGCCCAGCGGGGGTCCAAGAGACCCAGTACTTC. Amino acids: CASSQESPAGVQETQYF.

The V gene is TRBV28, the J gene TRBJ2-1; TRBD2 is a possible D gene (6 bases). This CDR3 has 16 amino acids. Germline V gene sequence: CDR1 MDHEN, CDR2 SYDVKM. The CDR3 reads CATRSRASVGWHEQFF. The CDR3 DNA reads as TGTGCGACCAGGTCAAGGGCTAGCGTCGGATGGCATGAGCAGTTCTTC.

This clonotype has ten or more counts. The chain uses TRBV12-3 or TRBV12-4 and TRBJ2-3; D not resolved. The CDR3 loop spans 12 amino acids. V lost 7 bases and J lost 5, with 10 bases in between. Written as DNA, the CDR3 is TGTGCCAGCACCAAACATCGAGATACGCAGTATTTT. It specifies CASTKHRDTQYF.

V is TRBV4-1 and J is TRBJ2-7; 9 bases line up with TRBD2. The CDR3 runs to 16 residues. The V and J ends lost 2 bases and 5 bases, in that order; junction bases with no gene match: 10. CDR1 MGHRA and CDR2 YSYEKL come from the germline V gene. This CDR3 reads CASSQLLPSGDHEQYF. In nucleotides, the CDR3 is TGCGCCAGCAGCCAACTCTTGCCTAGCGGGGACCACGAGCAGTACTTC.

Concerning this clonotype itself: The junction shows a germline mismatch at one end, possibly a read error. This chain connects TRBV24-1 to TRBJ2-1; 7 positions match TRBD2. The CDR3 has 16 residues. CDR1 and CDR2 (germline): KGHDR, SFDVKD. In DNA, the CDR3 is TGTGCCACCAGTGATTCCCGCGGGAGCTCCCACAATGAGCAGTTCTTC. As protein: CATSDSRGSSHNEQFF.

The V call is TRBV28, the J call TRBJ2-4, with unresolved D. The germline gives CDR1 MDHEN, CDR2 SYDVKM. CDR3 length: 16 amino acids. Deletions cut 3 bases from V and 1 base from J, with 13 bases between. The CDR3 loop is CASSFQALMAKNIQYF. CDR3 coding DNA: TGTGCCAGCAGTTTCCAGGCCTTGATGGCCAAAAACATTCAGTACTTC. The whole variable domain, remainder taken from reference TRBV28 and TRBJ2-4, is DVKVTQSSRYLVKRTGEKVFLECVQDMDHENMFWYRQDPGLGLRLIYFSYDVKMKEKGDIPEGYSVSREKKERFSLILESASTNQTSMYLCASSFQALMAKNIQYFGAGTRLSVL.

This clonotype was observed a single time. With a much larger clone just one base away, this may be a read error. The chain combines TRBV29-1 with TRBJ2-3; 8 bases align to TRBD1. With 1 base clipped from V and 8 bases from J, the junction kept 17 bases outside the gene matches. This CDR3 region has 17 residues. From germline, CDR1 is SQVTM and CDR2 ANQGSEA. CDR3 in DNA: TGCAGCGTTGAAGGTCCGGGACAGGCAACGGGATGGGGTACGCAGTATTTT. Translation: CSVEGPGQATGWGTQYF.

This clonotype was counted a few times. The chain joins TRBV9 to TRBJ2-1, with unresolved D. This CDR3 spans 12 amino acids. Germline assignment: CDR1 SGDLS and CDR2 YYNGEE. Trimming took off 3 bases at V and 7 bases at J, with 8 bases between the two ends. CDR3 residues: CASSGASNEQFF. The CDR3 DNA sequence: TGTGCCAGCAGCGGGGCGAGTAATGAGCAGTTCTTC.

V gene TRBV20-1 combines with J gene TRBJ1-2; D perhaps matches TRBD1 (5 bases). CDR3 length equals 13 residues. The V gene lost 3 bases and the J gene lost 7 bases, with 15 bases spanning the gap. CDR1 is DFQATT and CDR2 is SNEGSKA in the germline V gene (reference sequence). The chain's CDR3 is CSASPQKGTGYTF. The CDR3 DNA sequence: TGCAGTGCTAGCCCCCAGAAGGGGACTGGCTACACCTTC.

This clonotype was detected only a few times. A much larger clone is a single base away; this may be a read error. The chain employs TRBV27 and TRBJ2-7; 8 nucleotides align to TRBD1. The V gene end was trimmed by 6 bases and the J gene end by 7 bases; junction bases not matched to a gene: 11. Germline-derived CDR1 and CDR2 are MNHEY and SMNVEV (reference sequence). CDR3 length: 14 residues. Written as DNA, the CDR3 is TGTGCCAGCAGGCAGGACAGGGACAGGTCGGAGCAGTACTTC. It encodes CASRQDRDRSEQYF.

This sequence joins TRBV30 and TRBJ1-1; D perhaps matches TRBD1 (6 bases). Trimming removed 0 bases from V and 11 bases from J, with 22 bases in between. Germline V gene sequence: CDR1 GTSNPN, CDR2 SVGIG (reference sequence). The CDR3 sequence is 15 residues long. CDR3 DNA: TGTGCCTGGAGTGTACCGGGACAAGGTAGCCTGGGGGCTTTCTTT. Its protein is CAWSVPGQGSLGAFF.

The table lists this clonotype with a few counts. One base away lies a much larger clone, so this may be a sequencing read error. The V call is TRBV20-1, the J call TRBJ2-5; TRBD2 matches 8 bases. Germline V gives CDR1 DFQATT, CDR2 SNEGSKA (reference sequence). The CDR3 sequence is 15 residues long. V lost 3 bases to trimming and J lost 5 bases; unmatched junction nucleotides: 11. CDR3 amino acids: CSASPPAGGWETQYF. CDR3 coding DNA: TGCAGTGCTAGCCCCCCCGCGGGGGGTTGGGAGACCCAGTACTTC.

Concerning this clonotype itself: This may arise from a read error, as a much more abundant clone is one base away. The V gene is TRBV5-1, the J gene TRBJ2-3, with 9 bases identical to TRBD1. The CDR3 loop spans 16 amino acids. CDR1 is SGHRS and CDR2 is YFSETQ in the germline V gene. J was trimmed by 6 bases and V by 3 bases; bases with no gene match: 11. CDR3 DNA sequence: TGCGCCAGCAGCTCGGGTTCGACAGGGGGTAGGGATACGCAGTATTTT. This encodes CASSSGSTGGRDTQYF.

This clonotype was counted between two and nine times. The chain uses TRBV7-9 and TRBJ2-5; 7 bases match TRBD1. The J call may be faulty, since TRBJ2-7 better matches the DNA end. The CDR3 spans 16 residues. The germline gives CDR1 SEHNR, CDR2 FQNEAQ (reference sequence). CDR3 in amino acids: CASSLADGSGGYEQYF. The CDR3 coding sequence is TGTGCCAGCAGCTTAGCGGATGGGTCAGGGGGCTACGAGCAGTACTTC.

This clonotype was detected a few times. The CDR3 DNA reads TGTGCCAGCAGCCCCGGGACTCAAAAGCAGTTCTTC. Amino acid sequence: CASSPGTQKQFF. The rearrangement links TRBV6-2 or TRBV6-3 to TRBJ2-1; D is perhaps TRBD2 (6 bases). The V end was cut by 6 bases, the J end by 11 bases, with 14 bases between. Germline V CDR1 and CDR2: MNHEY, SVGEGT. This CDR3 region has 12 residues.

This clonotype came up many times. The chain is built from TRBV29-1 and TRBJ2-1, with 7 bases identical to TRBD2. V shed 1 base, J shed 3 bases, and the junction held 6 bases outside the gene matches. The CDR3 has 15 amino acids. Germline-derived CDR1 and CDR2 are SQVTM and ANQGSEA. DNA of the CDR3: TGCAGCGTTGAAGGGGAGGGCAGCCACTACAATGAGCAGTTCTTC. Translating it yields CSVEGEGSHYNEQFF.